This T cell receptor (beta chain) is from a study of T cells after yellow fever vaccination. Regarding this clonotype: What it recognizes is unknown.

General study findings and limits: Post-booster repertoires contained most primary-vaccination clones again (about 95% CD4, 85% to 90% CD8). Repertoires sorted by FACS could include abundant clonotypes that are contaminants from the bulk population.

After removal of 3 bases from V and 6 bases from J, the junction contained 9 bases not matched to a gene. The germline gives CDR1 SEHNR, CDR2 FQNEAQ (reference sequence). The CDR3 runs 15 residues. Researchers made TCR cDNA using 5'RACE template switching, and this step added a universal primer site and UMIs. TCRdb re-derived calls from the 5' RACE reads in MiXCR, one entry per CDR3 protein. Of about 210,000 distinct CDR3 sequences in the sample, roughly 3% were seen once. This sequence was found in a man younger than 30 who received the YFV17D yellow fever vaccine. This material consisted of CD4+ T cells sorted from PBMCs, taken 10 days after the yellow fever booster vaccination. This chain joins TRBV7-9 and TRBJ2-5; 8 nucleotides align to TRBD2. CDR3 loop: CASSFQTSELQTQYF. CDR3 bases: TGTGCCAGCAGCTTCCAGACTAGCGAGTTACAGACCCAGTACTTC.